This T cell receptor beta chain emerged from a study of CXCR3-negative and CXCR3-positive naive CD8 T cells. From germline, CDR1 is MNHNY and CDR2 SVGAGI (reference sequence). The CDR3 spans 16 residues. The authors prepared UMI-labeled TRB cDNA libraries by 5' RACE. From its re-call of the 5' RACE reads, TCRdb lists each CDR3 protein once, without DNA. The table gives around 88,000 distinct CDR3 sequences; the top ten clones make up around 0.82% of it. Concerning this clonotype: Antigen specificity is unknown.

Overall study findings and caveats: The study found CXCR3 expression partially decreased after cryopreservation and ran most assays on fresh PBMCs. Naive CXCR3-positive cells had TRB CDR3s more hydrophobic than those of CXCR3-negative naive cells.

The source is a human donor in good health. Some clones in this sample may be carry-over from other donors' samples. The chain carries TRBV6-6 and TRBJ2-5; TCRdb names TRBD1, which stays unverified in the absence of DNA. The sequenced material came from naive CXCR3+ CD8+ T cells from blood. Subset of the sample: CD45RO-CCR7+CD27+CD95- naive CD8+ T cells expressing CXCR3 (TNR3+). The CDR3 spells CASSYSSMGQQETQYF.